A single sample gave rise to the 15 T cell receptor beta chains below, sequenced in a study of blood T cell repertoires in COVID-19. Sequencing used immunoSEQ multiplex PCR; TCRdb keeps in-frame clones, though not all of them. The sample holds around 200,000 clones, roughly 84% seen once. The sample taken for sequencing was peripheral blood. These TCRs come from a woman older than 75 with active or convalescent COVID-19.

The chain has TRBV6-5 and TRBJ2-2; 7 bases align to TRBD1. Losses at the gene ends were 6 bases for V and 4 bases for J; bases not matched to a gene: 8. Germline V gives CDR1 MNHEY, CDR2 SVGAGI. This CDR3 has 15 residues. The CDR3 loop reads CASRRETGSTGELFF. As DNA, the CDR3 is TGTGCCAGCAGGCGAGAGACAGGGAGCACCGGGGAGCTGTTTTTT.

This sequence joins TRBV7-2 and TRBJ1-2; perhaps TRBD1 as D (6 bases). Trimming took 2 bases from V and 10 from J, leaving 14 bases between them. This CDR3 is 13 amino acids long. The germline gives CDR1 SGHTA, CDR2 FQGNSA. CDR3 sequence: CASSLNTGTVYTF. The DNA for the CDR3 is TGTGCCAGCAGCTTAAATACAGGGACGGTCTACACCTTC. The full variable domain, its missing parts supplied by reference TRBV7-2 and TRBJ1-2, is GAGVSQSPSNKVTEKGKDVELRCDPISGHTALYWYRQSLGQGLEFLIYFQGNSAPDKSGLPSDRFSAERTGGSVSTLTIQRTQQEDSAVYLCASSLNTGTVYTFGSGTRLTVV.

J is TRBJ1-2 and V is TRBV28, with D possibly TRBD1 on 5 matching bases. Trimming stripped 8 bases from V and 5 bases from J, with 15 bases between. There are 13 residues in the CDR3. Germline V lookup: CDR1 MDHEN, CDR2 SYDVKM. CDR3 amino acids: CASSRGVRYGYTF. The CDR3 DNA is TGTGCCAGCTCGCGGGGGGTCCGATATGGCTACACCTTC.

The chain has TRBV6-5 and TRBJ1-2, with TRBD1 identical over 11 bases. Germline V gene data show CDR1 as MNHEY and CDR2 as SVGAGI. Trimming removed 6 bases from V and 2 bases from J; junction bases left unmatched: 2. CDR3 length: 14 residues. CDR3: CASRGQGENYGYTF. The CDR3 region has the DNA TGTGCCAGCAGGGGACAGGGGGAGAACTATGGCTACACCTTC.

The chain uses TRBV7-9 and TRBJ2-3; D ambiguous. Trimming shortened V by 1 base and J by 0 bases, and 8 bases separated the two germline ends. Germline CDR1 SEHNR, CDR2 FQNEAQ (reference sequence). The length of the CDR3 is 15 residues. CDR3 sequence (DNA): TGTGCCAGCAGCTTAGAACTTACTAGCACAGATACGCAGTATTTT. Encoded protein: CASSLELTSTDTQYF.

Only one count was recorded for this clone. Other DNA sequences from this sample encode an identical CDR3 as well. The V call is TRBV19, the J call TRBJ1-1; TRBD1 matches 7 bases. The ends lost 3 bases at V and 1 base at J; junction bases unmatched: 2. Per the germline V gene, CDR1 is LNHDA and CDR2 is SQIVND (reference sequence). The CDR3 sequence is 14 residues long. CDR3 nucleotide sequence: TGTGCCAGTAGTATTCAGGGGGGGAACACTGAAGCTTTCTTT. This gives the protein CASSIQGGNTEAFF.

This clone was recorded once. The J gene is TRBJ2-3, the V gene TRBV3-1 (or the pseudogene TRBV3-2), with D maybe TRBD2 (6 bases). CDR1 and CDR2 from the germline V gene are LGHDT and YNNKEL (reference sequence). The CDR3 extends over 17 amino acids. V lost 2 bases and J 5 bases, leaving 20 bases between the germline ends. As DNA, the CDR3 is TGTGCCAGCAGCCAATACCTCGGCGGGGCATCTATAGATACGCAGTATTTT. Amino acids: CASSQYLGGASIDTQYF.

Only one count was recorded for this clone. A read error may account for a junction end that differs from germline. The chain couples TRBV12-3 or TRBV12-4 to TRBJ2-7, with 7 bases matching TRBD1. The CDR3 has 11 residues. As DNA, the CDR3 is TGTGCCAGCAGTTTAGGACAGGGTTTCAACTTC. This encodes CASSLGQGFNF.

CDR3 region: CASSYGVKGQGFEQYF. For the CDR3, the DNA is TGTGCCAGCAGTTACGGGGTAAAAGGACAGGGGTTCGAGCAGTACTTC. The genes are TRBV6-6 and TRBJ2-7; 9 bases agree with TRBD1. Losses at the gene ends were 2 bases for V and 6 bases for J; bases not matched to a gene: 11. The germline V gene has CDR1 MNHNY and CDR2 SVGAGI (reference sequence). This CDR3 is 16 amino acids long.

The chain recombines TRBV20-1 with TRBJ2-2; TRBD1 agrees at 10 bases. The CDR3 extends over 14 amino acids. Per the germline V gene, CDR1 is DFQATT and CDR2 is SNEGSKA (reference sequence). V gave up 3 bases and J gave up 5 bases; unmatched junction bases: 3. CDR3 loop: CSASGTGETGELFF. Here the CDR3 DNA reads TGCAGTGCTAGTGGGACAGGGGAAACCGGGGAGCTGTTTTTT.

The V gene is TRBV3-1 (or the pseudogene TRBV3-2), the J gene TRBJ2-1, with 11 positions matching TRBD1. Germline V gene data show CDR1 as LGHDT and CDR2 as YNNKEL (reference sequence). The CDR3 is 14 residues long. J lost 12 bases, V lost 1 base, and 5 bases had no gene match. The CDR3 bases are TGTGCCAGCAGCCAAGGGGGACAGGGGGGAGTGCAGTTCTTC. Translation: CASSQGGQGGVQFF.

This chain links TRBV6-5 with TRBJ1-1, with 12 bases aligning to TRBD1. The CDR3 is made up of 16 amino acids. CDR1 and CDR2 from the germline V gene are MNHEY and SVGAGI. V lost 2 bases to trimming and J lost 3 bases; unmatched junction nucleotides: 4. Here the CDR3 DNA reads TGTGCCAGCAGTTACGGGACAGGGGGCAGGGACACTGAAGCTTTCTTT. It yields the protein CASSYGTGGRDTEAFF.

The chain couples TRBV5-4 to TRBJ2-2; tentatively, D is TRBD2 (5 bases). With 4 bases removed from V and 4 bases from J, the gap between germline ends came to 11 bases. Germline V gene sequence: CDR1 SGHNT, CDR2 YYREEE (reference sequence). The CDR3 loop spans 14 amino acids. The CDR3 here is CASSPGSITGELFF. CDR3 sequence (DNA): TGTGCCAGCAGCCCGGGGTCAATCACCGGGGAGCTGTTTTTT.

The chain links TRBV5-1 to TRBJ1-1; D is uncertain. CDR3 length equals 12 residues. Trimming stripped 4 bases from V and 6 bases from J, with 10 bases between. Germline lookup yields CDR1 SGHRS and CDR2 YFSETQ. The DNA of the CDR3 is TGCGCCAGCAGCGTGACGGGTTCTGAAGCTTTCTTT. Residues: CASSVTGSEAFF.

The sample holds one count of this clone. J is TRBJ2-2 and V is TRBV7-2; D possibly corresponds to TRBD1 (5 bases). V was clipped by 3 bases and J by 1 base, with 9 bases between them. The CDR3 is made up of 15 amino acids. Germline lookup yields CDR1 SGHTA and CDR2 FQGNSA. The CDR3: CASSFRTRNTGELFF. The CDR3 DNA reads TGTGCCAGCAGCTTTAGGACAAGGAACACCGGGGAGCTGTTTTTT.